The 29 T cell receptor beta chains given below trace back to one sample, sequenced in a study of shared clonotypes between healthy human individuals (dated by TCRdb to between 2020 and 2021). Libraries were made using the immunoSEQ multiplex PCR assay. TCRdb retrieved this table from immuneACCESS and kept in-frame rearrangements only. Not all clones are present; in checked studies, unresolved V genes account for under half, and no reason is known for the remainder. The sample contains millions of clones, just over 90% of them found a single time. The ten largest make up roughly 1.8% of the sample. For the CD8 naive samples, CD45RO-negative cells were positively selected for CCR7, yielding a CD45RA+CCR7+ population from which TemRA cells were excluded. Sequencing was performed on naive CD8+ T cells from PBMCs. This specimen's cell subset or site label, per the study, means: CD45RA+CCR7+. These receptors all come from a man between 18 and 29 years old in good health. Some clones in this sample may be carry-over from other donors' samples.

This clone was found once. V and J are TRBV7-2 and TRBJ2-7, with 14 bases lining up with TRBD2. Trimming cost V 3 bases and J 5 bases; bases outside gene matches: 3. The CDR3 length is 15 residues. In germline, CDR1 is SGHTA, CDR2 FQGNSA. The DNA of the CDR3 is TGTGCCAGCAGCTTCACGGGACTAGCGGGAGACGAGCAGTACTTC. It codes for CASSFTGLAGDEQYF.

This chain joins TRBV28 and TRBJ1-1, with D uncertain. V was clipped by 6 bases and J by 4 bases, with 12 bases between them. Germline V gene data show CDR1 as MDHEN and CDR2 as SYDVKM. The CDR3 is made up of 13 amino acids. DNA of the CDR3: TGTGCCAGCAGACCGACACCCCTCACTGAAGCTTTCTTT. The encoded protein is CASRPTPLTEAFF.

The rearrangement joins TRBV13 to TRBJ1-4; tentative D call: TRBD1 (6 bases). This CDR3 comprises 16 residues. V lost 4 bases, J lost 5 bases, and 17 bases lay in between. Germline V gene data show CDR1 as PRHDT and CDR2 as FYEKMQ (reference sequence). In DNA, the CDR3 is TGTGCCAGCAGCTCGCAAGGCGGGGGGCTAAATGAAAAACTGTTTTTT. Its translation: CASSSQGGGLNEKLFF.

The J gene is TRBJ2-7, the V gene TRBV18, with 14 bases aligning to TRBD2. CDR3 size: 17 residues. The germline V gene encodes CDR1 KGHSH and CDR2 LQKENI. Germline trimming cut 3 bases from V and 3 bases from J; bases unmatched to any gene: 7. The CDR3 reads CASSPSGTSGGHYEQYF. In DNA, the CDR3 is TGTGCCAGCTCACCTTCCGGGACTAGCGGGGGACACTACGAGCAGTACTTC.

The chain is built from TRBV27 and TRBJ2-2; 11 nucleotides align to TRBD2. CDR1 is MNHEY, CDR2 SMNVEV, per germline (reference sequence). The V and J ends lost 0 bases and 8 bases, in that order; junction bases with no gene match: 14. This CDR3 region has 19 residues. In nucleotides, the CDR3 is TGTGCCAGCAGTTTATCGCCTAGCGGGAGGCTACTTAAGGGGGGGGAGCTGTTTTTT. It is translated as CASSLSPSGRLLKGGELFF.

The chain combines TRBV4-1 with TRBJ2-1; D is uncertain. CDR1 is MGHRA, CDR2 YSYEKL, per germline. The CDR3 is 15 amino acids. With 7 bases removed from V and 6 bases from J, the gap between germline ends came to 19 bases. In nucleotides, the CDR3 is TGCGCCAGCAAGTTGGAAGGGCCTCGGCCCAATGAGCAGTTCTTC. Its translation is CASKLEGPRPNEQFF.

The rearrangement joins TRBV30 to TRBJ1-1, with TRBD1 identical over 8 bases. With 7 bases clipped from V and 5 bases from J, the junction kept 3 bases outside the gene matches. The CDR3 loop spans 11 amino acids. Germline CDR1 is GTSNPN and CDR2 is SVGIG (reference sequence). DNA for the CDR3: TGTGCCTTACAGGGGGGGACTGAAGCTTTCTTT. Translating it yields CALQGGTEAFF.

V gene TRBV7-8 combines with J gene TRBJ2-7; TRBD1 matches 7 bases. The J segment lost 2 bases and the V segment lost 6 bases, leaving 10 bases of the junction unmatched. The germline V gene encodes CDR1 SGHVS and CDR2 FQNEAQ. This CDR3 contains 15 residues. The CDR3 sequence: CASRTVVDRTYEQYF. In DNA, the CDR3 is TGTGCCAGCAGGACCGTCGTGGACAGGACCTACGAGCAGTACTTC.

The CDR3 nucleotides are TGTGCCAGCAGCTTGGTCGACAGGGCCAGAGAGACCCAGTACTTC. Its translation is CASSLVDRARETQYF. The J gene is TRBJ2-5, the V gene TRBV11-2; 7 nucleotides match TRBD1. J was trimmed by 4 bases and V by 3 bases; bases with no gene match: 8. The germline V gene has CDR1 SGHAT and CDR2 FQNNGV. This CDR3 region has 15 residues. The variable domain in full, completed from reference TRBV11-2 and TRBJ2-5, reads EAGVAQSPRYKIIEKRQSVAFWCNPISGHATLYWYQQILGQGPKLLIQFQNNGVVDDSQLPKDRFSAERLKGVDSTLKIQPAKLEDSAVYLCASSLVDRARETQYFGPGTRLLVL.

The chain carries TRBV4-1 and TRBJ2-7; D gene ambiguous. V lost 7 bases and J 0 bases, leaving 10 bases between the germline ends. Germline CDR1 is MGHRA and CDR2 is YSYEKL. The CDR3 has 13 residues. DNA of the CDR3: TGCGCCAGCACCACAGTTACCTCCTACGAGCAGTACTTC. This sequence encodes CASTTVTSYEQYF.

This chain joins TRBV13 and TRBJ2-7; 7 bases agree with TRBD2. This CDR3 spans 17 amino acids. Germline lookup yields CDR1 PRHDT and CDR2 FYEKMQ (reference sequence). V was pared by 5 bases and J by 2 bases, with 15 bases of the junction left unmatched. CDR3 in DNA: TGTGCCAGCAGCCCCCGTGCGGCGGGAGTATTTCCCTACGAGCAGTACTTC. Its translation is CASSPRAAGVFPYEQYF. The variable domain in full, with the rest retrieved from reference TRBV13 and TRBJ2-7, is AAGVIQSPRHLIKEKRETATLKCYPIPRHDTVYWYQQGPGQDPQFLISFYEKMQSDKGSIPDRFSAQQFSDYHSELNMSSLELGDSALYFCASSPRAAGVFPYEQYFGPGTRLTVT.

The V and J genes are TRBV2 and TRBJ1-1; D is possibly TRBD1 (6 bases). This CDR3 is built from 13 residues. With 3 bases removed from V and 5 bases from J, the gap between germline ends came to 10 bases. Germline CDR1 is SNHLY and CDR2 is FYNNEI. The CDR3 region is CASSDQGRTEAFF. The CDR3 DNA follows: TGTGCCAGCAGTGATCAGGGGCGAACTGAAGCTTTCTTT.

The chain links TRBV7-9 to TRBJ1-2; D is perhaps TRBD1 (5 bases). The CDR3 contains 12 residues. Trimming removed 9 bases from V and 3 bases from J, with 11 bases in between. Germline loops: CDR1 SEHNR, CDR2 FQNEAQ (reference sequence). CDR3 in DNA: TGTGCCAGTCGCCCGGGGGACTATGGCTACACCTTC. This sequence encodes CASRPGDYGYTF.

The CDR3, as DNA: TGTGCCAGCAGTTCCGGGACAGGGGCATTCCACGAGCAGTACTTC. Residues: CASSSGTGAFHEQYF. The J gene is TRBJ2-7, the V gene TRBV6-5; 10 bases fit TRBD1. The V segment lost 4 bases and the J segment 5 bases; nucleotides outside the gene matches: 8. The CDR3 extends over 15 amino acids. Looked up from germline, CDR1 is MNHEY and CDR2 is SVGAGI.

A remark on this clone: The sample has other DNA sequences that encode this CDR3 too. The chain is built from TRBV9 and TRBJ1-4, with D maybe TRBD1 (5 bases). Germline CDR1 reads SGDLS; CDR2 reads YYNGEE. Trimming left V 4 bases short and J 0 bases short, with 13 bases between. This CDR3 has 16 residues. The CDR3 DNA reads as TGTGCCAGCAGCCCCAGTGGAGGGGCAACTAATGAAAAACTGTTTTTT. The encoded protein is CASSPSGGATNEKLFF.

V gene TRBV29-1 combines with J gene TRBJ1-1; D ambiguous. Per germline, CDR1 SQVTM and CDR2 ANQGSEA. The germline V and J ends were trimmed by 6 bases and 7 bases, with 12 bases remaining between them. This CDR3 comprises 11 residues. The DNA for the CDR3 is TGCAGCGTCCAAATGGGCCTTGAAGCTTTCTTT. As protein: CSVQMGLEAFF.

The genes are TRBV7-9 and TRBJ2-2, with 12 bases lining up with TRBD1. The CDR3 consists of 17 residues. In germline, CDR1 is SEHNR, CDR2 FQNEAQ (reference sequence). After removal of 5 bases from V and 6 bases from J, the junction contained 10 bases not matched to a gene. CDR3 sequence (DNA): TGTGCCAGCAGCCCCGACCGGGACAGGGGGCTTGCCGGGGAGCTGTTTTTT. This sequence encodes CASSPDRDRGLAGELFF.

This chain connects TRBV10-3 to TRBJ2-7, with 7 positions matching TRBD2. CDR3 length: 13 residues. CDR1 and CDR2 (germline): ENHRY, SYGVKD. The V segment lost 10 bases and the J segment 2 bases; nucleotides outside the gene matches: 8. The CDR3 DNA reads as TGTGCCACCCGGGATCTAGCGGCCTACGAGCAGTACTTC. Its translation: CATRDLAAYEQYF.

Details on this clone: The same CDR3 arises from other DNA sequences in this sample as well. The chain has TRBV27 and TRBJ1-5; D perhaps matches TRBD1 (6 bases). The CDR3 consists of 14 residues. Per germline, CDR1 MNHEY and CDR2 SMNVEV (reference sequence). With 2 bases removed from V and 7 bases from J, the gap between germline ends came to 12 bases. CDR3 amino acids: CASSLTGGGQPQHF. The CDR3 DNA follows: TGTGCCAGCAGTTTAACGGGGGGGGGCCAGCCCCAGCATTTT.

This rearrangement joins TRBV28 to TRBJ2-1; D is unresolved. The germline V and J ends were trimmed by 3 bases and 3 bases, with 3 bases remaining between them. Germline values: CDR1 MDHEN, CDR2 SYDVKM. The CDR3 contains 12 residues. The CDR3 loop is CASSFIYNEQFF. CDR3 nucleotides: TGTGCCAGCAGTTTCATCTACAATGAGCAGTTCTTC.

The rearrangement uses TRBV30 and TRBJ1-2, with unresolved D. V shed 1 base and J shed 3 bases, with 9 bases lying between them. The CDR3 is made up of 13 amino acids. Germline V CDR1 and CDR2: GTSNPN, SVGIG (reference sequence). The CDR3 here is CAWSGRTYYGYTF. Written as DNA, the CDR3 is TGTGCCTGGAGTGGCAGAACCTACTATGGCTACACCTTC.

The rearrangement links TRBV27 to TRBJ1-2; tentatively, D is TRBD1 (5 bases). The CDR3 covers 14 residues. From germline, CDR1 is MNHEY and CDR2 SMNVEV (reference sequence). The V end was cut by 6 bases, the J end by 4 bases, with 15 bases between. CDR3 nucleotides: TGTGCCAGCAGGGGGCACAGTTCAAGCTATGGCTACACCTTC. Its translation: CASRGHSSSYGYTF.

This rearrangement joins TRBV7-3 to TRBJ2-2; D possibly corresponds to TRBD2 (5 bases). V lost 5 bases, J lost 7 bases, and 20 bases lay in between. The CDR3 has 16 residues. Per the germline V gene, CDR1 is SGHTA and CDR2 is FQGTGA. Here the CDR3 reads CASSLLLLTRDGELFF. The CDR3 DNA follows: TGTGCCAGCAGCCTCCTTCTCCTAACTAGGGACGGGGAGCTGTTTTTT.

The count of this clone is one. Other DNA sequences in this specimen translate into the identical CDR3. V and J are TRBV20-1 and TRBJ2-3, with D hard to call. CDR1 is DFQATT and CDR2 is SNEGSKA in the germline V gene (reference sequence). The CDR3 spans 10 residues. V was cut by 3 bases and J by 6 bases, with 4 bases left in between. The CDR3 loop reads CSASSDTQYF. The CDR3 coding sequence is TGCAGTGCTAGTTCCGATACGCAGTATTTT.

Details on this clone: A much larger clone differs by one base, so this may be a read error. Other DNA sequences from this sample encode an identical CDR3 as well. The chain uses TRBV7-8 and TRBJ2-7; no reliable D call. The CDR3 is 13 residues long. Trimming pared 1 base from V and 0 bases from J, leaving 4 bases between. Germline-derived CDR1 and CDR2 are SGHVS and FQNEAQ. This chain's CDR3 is CASSLGDSYEQYF. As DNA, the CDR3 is TGTGCCAGCAGCTTAGGGGACTCCTACGAGCAGTACTTC.

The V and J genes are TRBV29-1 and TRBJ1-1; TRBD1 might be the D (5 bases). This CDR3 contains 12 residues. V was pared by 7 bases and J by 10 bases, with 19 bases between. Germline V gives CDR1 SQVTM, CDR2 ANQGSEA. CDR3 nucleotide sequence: TGCAGCGGGGACTACGGCCCAACGGGAGCTTTCTTT. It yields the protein CSGDYGPTGAFF.

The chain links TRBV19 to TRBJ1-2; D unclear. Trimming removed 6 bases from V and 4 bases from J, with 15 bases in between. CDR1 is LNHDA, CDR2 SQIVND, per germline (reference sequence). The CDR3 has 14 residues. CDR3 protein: CASSPVGRGYGYTF. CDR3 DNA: TGTGCCAGTAGCCCGGTGGGCCGGGGCTATGGCTACACCTTC.

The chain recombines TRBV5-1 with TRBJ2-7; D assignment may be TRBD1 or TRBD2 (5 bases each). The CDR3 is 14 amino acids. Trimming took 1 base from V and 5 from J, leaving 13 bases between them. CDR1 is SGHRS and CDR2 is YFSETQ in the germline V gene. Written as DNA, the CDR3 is TGCGCCAGCAGCTTGAGGGACGGTGCTCACGAGCAGTACTTC. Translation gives CASSLRDGAHEQYF.

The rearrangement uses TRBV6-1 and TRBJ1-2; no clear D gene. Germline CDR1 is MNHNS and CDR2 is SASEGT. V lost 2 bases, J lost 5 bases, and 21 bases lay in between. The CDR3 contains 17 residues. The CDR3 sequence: CASSEPEDAAGGYGYTF. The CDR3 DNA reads TGTGCCAGCAGTGAACCAGAGGACGCCGCTGGAGGGTATGGCTACACCTTC.